This T cell receptor (beta chain) was identified in a study of blood T cell repertoires in COVID-19. Whole-study context: Specimens from acute and convalescent COVID-19 originated in the United States, Italy and Spain.

Per the study methods: Reference gene primer amplification gave estimated nucleated cell counts. Libraries were prepared by immunoSEQ multiplex PCR; TCRdb keeps only in-frame clonotypes and omits some of them. V and J calls and clone size are those listed in that table; D and trimming were worked out from the DNA. This table holds around 290,000 clones, more than 75% found once. This CDR3 comprises 16 residues. Trimming at V came to 7 bases and at J to 2 bases, leaving 9 bases not matched to a gene. CDR1 is SGHTA, CDR2 FQGNSA, per germline. The source of this sequence is a young woman who had recovered from COVID-19. The sample was PBMCs or T cells enriched from blood (not recorded which). V and J are TRBV7-2 and TRBJ2-3; 10 nucleotides match TRBD1. CDR3 sequence: CASNQKTGGFTDTQYF. CDR3 in DNA: TGTGCCAGCAACCAAAAGACAGGGGGCTTCACAGATACGCAGTATTTT.